Reported below is one T cell receptor beta chain. The CDR3 has 12 amino acids. Germline-derived CDR1 and CDR2 are SQVTM and ANQGSEA. Libraries for TCR beta were constructed using UMI-labeled 5' RACE. TCRdb re-called the 5' RACE reads and catalogs CDR3 proteins one per entry, DNA excluded. The sample includes about 6,500 distinct CDR3 sequences. These data belong to a study of human CD8 memory T cell subsets. The identity of TPEX cells was that of CCR7+ PD-1+ TIGIT+ early memory CD8+ T cells with exhausted-like traits. Buffy coats donated by healthy individuals were the origin of the PBMC. Sequencing used CD8+ T cells from PBMCs. The source of this sequence is a human donor in good health. This rearrangement joins TRBV29-1 to TRBJ2-7; TCRdb gives TRBD2 as the D gene, but with no DNA this cannot be confirmed. CDR3 in amino acids: CSVGSGGDEQYF.